One sample yielded the 10 T cell receptor beta chains listed below, sequenced in a study of shared clonotypes between healthy human individuals. Positive CCR7 selection of CD45RO-negative cells yielded the naive CD8 cells, and terminally differentiated effector memory CD45RA+ cells were excluded. Sequencing was performed with immunoSEQ multiplex PCR; in TCRdb, only in-frame clones are kept and a portion is missing. The sample yields 1.5 million to 2.5 million clones, about 95% seen once. Source material: naive CD8+ T cells sorted from blood. Every receptor here comes from a man in his late teens or twenties in good health.

The chain employs TRBV10-2 and TRBJ2-3; 10 bases line up with TRBD2. The CDR3 length is 17 residues. With V trimmed by 2 bases and J by 2 bases, 7 bases remained unmatched. Germline V gene lookup returns CDR1 WSHSY and CDR2 SAAADI. The CDR3 DNA reads TGCGCCAGCAGTGAGGTTAGCGGGGGGCCCCTCACAGATACGCAGTATTTT. It specifies CASSEVSGGPLTDTQYF.

This sequence joins TRBV6-5 and TRBJ2-3, with D possibly TRBD2 on 6 matching bases. Trimming took 4 bases from V and 6 from J, leaving 17 bases between them. Germline loops: CDR1 MNHEY, CDR2 SVGAGI. The CDR3 extends over 15 amino acids. Written as DNA, the CDR3 is TGTGCCAGCAGTTCTGGTAGCGGCCCTGGGGATACGCAGTATTTT. Translation: CASSSGSGPGDTQYF.

The V call is TRBV7-9, the J call TRBJ2-1, with D unclear. Germline CDR1 SEHNR, CDR2 FQNEAQ (reference sequence). Trimming stripped 0 bases from V and 10 bases from J, with 19 bases between. The CDR3 sequence is 16 residues long. This CDR3 is CASSLAETGMRREQFF. The DNA of the CDR3 is TGTGCCAGCAGCTTAGCGGAGACTGGGATGAGACGGGAGCAGTTCTTC.

This chain connects TRBV7-9 to TRBJ2-4, with D possibly TRBD1 on 5 matching bases. V was clipped by 1 base and J by 7 bases, with 14 bases between them. CDR1 is SEHNR and CDR2 is FQNEAQ in the germline V gene (reference sequence). This CDR3 region has 15 residues. The CDR3 coding sequence is TGTGCCAGCAGCTTAGTTGGTCCTACAGGTAACATTCAGTACTTC. Its protein product is CASSLVGPTGNIQYF.

V gene TRBV6-6 combines with J gene TRBJ2-7; possible D gene TRBD1, 6 bases. Trimming took 2 bases from V and 3 from J, leaving 17 bases between them. Germline V gives CDR1 MNHNY, CDR2 SVGAGI (reference sequence). The CDR3 is 16 amino acids. The CDR3 DNA reads as TGTGCCAGCAGTTACACCGTGGTGGGCAGGGGCTACGAGCAGTACTTC. Its translation is CASSYTVVGRGYEQYF.

The genes are TRBV13 and TRBJ2-7; TRBD2 matches 9 bases. The CDR3 totals 16 residues. Germline V gives CDR1 PRHDT, CDR2 FYEKMQ (reference sequence). V was pared by 2 bases and J by 2 bases, with 7 bases of the junction left unmatched. CDR3 DNA sequence: TGTGCCAGCAGCTTAAGGTTAGGCGGGAGGGCCTACGAGCAGTACTTC. Translating it yields CASSLRLGGRAYEQYF.

V and J are TRBV9 and TRBJ2-3; D is uncertain. Between the trimmed V and J ends, which lost 0 bases and 0 bases, there was a span of 8 bases. This CDR3 has 15 residues. The germline CDR1 and CDR2 sequences are SGDLS and YYNGEE. The CDR3 DNA reads TGTGCCAGCAGCGTAGCCCGCGTTAGCACAGATACGCAGTATTTT. The encoded protein is CASSVARVSTDTQYF. Looking up the rest from reference TRBV9 and TRBJ2-3 gives the full variable domain: DSGVTQTPKHLITATGQRVTLRCSPRSGDLSVYWYQQSLDQGLQFLIQYYNGEERAKGNILERFSAQQFPDLHSELNLSSLELGDSALYFCASSVARVSTDTQYFGPGTRLTVL.

The chain is built from TRBV10-1 and TRBJ2-7, with D perhaps being TRBD1 or TRBD2 (5 bases each). Trimming pared 5 bases from V and 3 bases from J, leaving 11 bases between. The CDR3 covers 13 residues. Germline lookup yields CDR1 WNHNN and CDR2 SYGVQD (reference sequence). As DNA, the CDR3 is TGCGCCAGCAGTAAACTGAGGGGCTACGAGCAGTACTTC. It translates to CASSKLRGYEQYF.

The V gene is TRBV28, the J gene TRBJ2-3; 9 bases line up with TRBD1. This CDR3 has 15 residues. V trimming: 6 bases; J trimming: 2 bases; junction bases outside the gene matches: 6. Germline CDR1 reads MDHEN; CDR2 reads SYDVKM. The CDR3 spells CASSSWDRDTDTQYF. CDR3 in DNA: TGTGCCAGCAGCTCATGGGACAGGGACACAGATACGCAGTATTTT.

CDR3 DNA sequence: TGTGCCAGCAGCTCTACCCTCGGAGGGTTTGAGGCTGAAGCTTTCTTT. Amino acid sequence: CASSSTLGGFEAEAFF. J is TRBJ1-1 and V is TRBV13; the D is unclear. Germline CDR1 is PRHDT and CDR2 is FYEKMQ (reference sequence). CDR3 length: 16 amino acids. V was shortened by 4 bases and J by 6 bases, with 21 bases between the two germline ends.